The next 2 T cell receptor beta chains were all read from a single sample in a study of blood T cell repertoires in COVID-19. This table comes from immunoSEQ multiplex PCR, and its TCRdb copy is limited to in-frame clones, with some not included. The sample has approximately 35,000 clones, roughly 88% seen once; the top ten hold 13% to 15%. Sequenced: peripheral blood. Source of these receptors: a man in his sixties with active COVID-19.

V usage is TRBV28 and J usage is TRBJ2-7; 7 nucleotides align to TRBD2. The V and J ends lost 4 bases and 6 bases, in that order; junction bases with no gene match: 12. The CDR3 spans 15 residues. Germline V gene lookup returns CDR1 MDHEN and CDR2 SYDVKM. The CDR3: CASSSTSPVMFEQYF. CDR3 sequence (DNA): TGTGCCAGCAGTTCGACTAGCCCCGTTATGTTCGAGCAGTACTTC.

V gene TRBV24-1 combines with J gene TRBJ2-1; D not certain. The germline CDR1 and CDR2 sequences are KGHDR and SFDVKD. The V end lost 4 bases, the J end lost 0 bases, and 15 bases lay between the germline ends. This CDR3 contains 17 residues. This CDR3 reads CATSEPTTKSSYNEQFF. CDR3 coding DNA: TGTGCCACCAGTGAACCGACGACAAAAAGCTCCTACAATGAGCAGTTCTTC.